The 5 T cell receptor beta chains presented below share a single source sample, sequenced in a study of blood T cells in healthy people across ages. The use of a sample-barcoded 5' primer and a J-beta primer mix characterized a second PCR of about 7 to 12 cycles. One entry per CDR3 protein results from TCRdb running MiXCR on the 5' RACE reads. The sample holds 730,000 or so distinct CDR3 sequences, roughly two fifths seen once. The material sequenced was blood. These receptors were obtained from a man at least 80 years old in good health.

In regard to this clonotype: A much larger clone differs by one base, so this may be a read error. This chain uses TRBV29-1 with TRBJ1-1, with D unresolved. Germline CDR1 SQVTM, CDR2 ANQGSEA. The CDR3 extends over 13 amino acids. With 4 bases removed from V and 3 bases from J, the gap between germline ends came to 12 bases. The CDR3 nucleotides read TGCAGCGTTGTGAAGGCCAGGCACACTGAAGCTTTCTTT. Translating it yields CSVVKARHTEAFF.

The chain has TRBV7-2 and TRBJ2-7; 8 bases line up with TRBD1. Per the germline V gene, CDR1 is SGHTA and CDR2 is FQGNSA. Germline trimming cut 5 bases from V and 7 bases from J; bases unmatched to any gene: 7. This CDR3 is 13 amino acids long. CDR3 region: CASSRTGLREQYF. The CDR3 DNA reads as TGTGCCAGCAGCCGGACAGGGCTTAGGGAGCAGTACTTC.

This clonotype was counted between two and nine times. The chain links TRBV27 to TRBJ2-7; 9 nucleotides line up with TRBD1. Germline V gene data show CDR1 as MNHEY and CDR2 as SMNVEV (reference sequence). This CDR3 contains 15 residues. Trimming cost V 6 bases and J 0 bases; bases outside gene matches: 6. CDR3 loop: CASRSRDRVSYEQYF. The DNA of the CDR3 is TGTGCCAGCAGATCCCGGGACAGGGTCTCCTACGAGCAGTACTTC.

The chain couples TRBV7-2 to TRBJ1-5; D gene unclear. Germline lookup yields CDR1 SGHTA and CDR2 FQGNSA. V lost 1 base and J 5 bases, leaving 15 bases between the germline ends. This CDR3 contains 16 residues. For the CDR3, the DNA is TGTGCCAGCAGCTTAGATCCCAGGAGGGTAGATCAGCCCCAGCATTTT. It specifies CASSLDPRRVDQPQHF.

The rearrangement joins TRBV20-1 to TRBJ2-7; the match to TRBD2 covers 8 bases. Trimming at V came to 5 bases and at J to 2 bases, leaving 11 bases not matched to a gene. This CDR3 contains 15 residues. CDR1 is DFQATT and CDR2 is SNEGSKA in the germline V gene (reference sequence). CDR3 nucleotides: TGCAGTGCTCCGCCATTTTACGGGAGGGCCTACGAGCAGTACTTC. It encodes CSAPPFYGRAYEQYF.